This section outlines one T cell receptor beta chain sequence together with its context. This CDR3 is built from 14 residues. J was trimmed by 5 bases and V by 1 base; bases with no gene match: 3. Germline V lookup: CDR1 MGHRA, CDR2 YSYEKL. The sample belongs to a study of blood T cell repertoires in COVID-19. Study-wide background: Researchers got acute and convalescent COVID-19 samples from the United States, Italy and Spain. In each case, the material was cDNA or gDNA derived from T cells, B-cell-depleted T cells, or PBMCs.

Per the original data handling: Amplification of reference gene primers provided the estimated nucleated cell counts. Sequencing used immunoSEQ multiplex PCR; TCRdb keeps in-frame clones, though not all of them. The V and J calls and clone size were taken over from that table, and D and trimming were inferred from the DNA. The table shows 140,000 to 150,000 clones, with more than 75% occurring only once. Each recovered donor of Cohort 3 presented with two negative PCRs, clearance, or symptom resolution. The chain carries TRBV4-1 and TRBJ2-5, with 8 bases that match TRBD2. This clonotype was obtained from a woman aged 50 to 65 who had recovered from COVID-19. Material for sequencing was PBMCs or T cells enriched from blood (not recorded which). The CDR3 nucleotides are TGCGCCAGCAGCCAAGCGGGGGGGACGGAGACCCAGTACTTC. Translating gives CASSQAGGTETQYF.